The text below deals with one TCR beta chain. Its antigen is unknown. A junction boundary mismatches the germline segment, possibly from a read error. This specimen comes from a study of breast tumors, draining lymph nodes, adjacent tissues. General observations from the study: Tumor and nontumor repertoires were significantly more similar in luminal-like than in basal-like breast cancer. Most tumor T cells seemingly derive from lymph node, then expand in tumor. The lymph node origin of tumor T cells was framed as consistent with a hypothesis, not demonstrated. Tumor repertoires ranked between lymph nodes and nontumor tissue in diversity, with V and J gene preferences.

Axillary draining lymph nodes of breast cancer patients supplied the node samples. TCRdb recomputed calls from the multiplex PCR reads with MiXCR, one row per CDR3 protein. The repertoire includes around 190,000 distinct CDR3 sequences, approximately 30% of them detected once, and about 4.5% sits in the top ten. Germline V CDR1 and CDR2: DFQATT, SNEGSKA (reference sequence). CDR3 length equals 14 residues. The receptor was isolated from a female donor with breast cancer. Some clones in this sample may be carry-over from other donors' samples. The chain combines TRBV20-1 with TRBJ2-7; 9 positions agree with TRBD1. Sequencing was performed on axillary lymph node tissue. DNA of the CDR3: TGCAGTGCTGGAGATTCGGACAGGGGATCCGAGCAGTACTTC. It yields the protein CSAGDSDRGSEQYF.